Below are 20 T cell receptor beta chains sequenced from a single sample in a study of cytomegalovirus exposure and HLA in healthy donors. In the PCR, 60 Vbeta and 13 Jbeta primers were used. The protocol was immunoSEQ multiplex PCR, while the TCRdb copy is restricted to in-frame clones and leaves out a portion. The sample contains 110,000 to 150,000 clones, approximately 82% of which appear only once. Sequencing was performed on PBMCs. The receptors were gathered from an older woman in good health and CMV-seropositive.

J is TRBJ2-1 and V is TRBV19, with 7 bases that match TRBD1. The CDR3 extends over 15 amino acids. The V gene end was trimmed by 3 bases and the J gene end by 5 bases; junction bases not matched to a gene: 7. Germline CDR1 and CDR2: LNHDA and SQIVND (reference sequence). The CDR3 DNA sequence: TGTGCCAGTAGTATCCTACGGGACAGACACAATGAGCAGTTCTTC. Protein sequence: CASSILRDRHNEQFF.

Note on this clone: Its ends do not fully match the called genes, so a read error is possible. V and J are TRBV28 and TRBJ1-5; possible D gene TRBD1, 5 bases. Germline V gives CDR1 MDHEN, CDR2 SYDVKM. The CDR3 is 17 amino acids. The CDR3 reads CASSLISRGVSDQPQHF. CDR3 in DNA: TGTGCCAGCAGTTTAATCAGTCGGGGGGTTAGCGATCAGCCCCAGCATTTT.

The gene calls are TRBV28 and TRBJ2-7; D is ambiguous. CDR3 length equals 12 residues. The germline V gene has CDR1 MDHEN and CDR2 SYDVKM. Trimming stripped 7 bases from V and 0 bases from J, with 7 bases between. The CDR3: CASISSSYEQYF. The CDR3, as DNA: TGTGCCAGCATTTCTTCCTCCTACGAGCAGTACTTC. Drawing the rest from reference TRBV28 and TRBJ2-7, the complete variable domain is DVKVTQSSRYLVKRTGEKVFLECVQDMDHENMFWYRQDPGLGLRLIYFSYDVKMKEKGDIPEGYSVSREKKERFSLILESASTNQTSMYLCASISSSYEQYFGPGTRLTVT.

The chain uses TRBV7-2 and TRBJ2-7; TRBD2 is a possible D gene (6 bases). CDR3 length: 15 residues. V gave up 2 bases and J gave up 3 bases, with 14 bases separating them. The germline V gene has CDR1 SGHTA and CDR2 FQGNSA. The CDR3 sequence is CASSLRPGAFYEQYF. CDR3 coding DNA: TGTGCCAGCAGCTTAAGGCCGGGAGCATTCTACGAGCAGTACTTC.

This clone was observed a handful of times. The CDR3 reads CASSLPGDFTEAFF. The CDR3, as DNA: TGCGCCAGCAGCTTGCCGGGTGATTTCACTGAAGCTTTCTTT. The chain links TRBV5-1 to TRBJ1-1; no clear D. CDR3 length: 14 amino acids. The germline V gene encodes CDR1 SGHRS and CDR2 YFSETQ. V lost 1 base and J 4 bases, leaving 11 bases between the germline ends.

The CDR3 DNA reads as TGTGCCAGCAGCTTAGAGGGGACTAGCGGGAGCCATACCTACGAGCAGTACTTC. This encodes CASSLEGTSGSHTYEQYF. V gene TRBV11-3 combines with J gene TRBJ2-7; TRBD2 matches at 14 bases. Germline V gene data show CDR1 as SGHNT and CDR2 as YENEEA. This CDR3 is 18 amino acids long. J lost 2 bases, V lost 0 bases, and 6 bases had no gene match.

This clone was recorded once. V gene TRBV9 combines with J gene TRBJ2-7; D not resolved. The V gene lost 0 bases and the J gene lost 3 bases, with 10 bases spanning the gap. The CDR3 totals 14 residues. The V gene's germline CDR1 is SGDLS and CDR2 YYNGEE. CDR3 in amino acids: CASSVGFPSYEQYF. The CDR3 coding sequence is TGTGCCAGCAGCGTAGGGTTTCCCAGCTACGAGCAGTACTTC.

The CDR3 region has the DNA TGTGCCAGCAGCCCGGGGGGGGGTGAAACGTACGAGCAGTACTTC. Amino acid sequence: CASSPGGGETYEQYF. V gene TRBV7-2 combines with J gene TRBJ2-7, with 8 positions matching TRBD2. CDR3 length equals 15 residues. The germline CDR1 and CDR2 sequences are SGHTA and FQGNSA. J was trimmed by 4 bases and V by 5 bases; bases with no gene match: 10.

CDR3: CASSQDLGNTEAFF. DNA for the CDR3: TGTGCCAGCAGCCAAGATCTCGGGAACACTGAAGCTTTCTTT. The chain couples TRBV14 to TRBJ1-1; no clear D gene. Germline V gene data show CDR1 as SGHDN and CDR2 as FVKESK. Trimming stripped 0 bases from V and 1 base from J, with 6 bases between. This CDR3 spans 14 amino acids.

The J gene is TRBJ2-5, the V gene TRBV7-2; D remains unclear. The CDR3 spans 15 residues. The V end was cut by 0 bases, the J end by 4 bases, with 12 bases between. Germline V gene data show CDR1 as SGHTA and CDR2 as FQGNSA. CDR3 sequence reads: CASSLARRGGETQYF. The DNA for the CDR3 is TGTGCCAGCAGCTTAGCTCGGCGCGGTGGAGAGACCCAGTACTTC.

V gene TRBV27 combines with J gene TRBJ1-5; maybe TRBD1 (5 bases). Trimming stripped 0 bases from V and 7 bases from J, with 13 bases between. CDR1 MNHEY and CDR2 SMNVEV come from the germline V gene (reference sequence). The CDR3 loop spans 15 amino acids. This chain's CDR3 is CASSLSWGARQPQHF. Written as DNA, the CDR3 is TGTGCCAGCAGTTTATCCTGGGGCGCGCGGCAGCCCCAGCATTTT.

The V call is TRBV4-2, the J call TRBJ2-5; possibly TRBD1 for D (6 bases). Per the germline V gene, CDR1 is LGHNA and CDR2 is YNFKEQ. V was clipped by 4 bases and J by 7 bases, with 16 bases between them. CDR3 size: 14 residues. CDR3 nucleotides: TGTGCCAGCAGCCCTGGACAGAGCGCATGGACCCAGTACTTC. Encoded protein: CASSPGQSAWTQYF.

The rearrangement uses TRBV5-6 and TRBJ2-7, with 8 positions matching TRBD2. Germline CDR1 SGHDT, CDR2 YYEEEE. The CDR3 totals 16 residues. V was clipped by 6 bases and J by 2 bases; unmatched bases: 13. CDR3 amino acids: CASNSLAGAFTYEQYF. CDR3 DNA: TGTGCCAGCAACTCTCTAGCGGGTGCATTTACCTACGAGCAGTACTTC.

The chain is built from TRBV11-3 and TRBJ1-1; weak D call: TRBD1 (6 bases). The CDR3 runs 13 residues. The germline V and J ends were trimmed by 1 base and 8 bases, with 11 bases remaining between them. Germline V gives CDR1 SGHNT, CDR2 YENEEA. The CDR3 coding sequence is TGTGCCAGCAGCTTAGCCCAGGGGATGGAAGCTTTCTTT. This gives the protein CASSLAQGMEAFF.

The chain has TRBV25-1 and TRBJ1-4; no reliable D call. Trimming left V 3 bases short and J 3 bases short, with 14 bases between. CDR3 size: 16 residues. The germline V gene has CDR1 MGHDK and CDR2 SYGVNS. The CDR3 is CASSDLTRRSNEKLFF. CDR3 nucleotides: TGTGCCAGCAGTGACCTGACTCGCCGTTCTAATGAAAAACTGTTTTTT.

The J gene is TRBJ2-1, the V gene TRBV7-3; D is uncertain. The CDR3 runs 15 residues. V lost 6 bases and J 5 bases, leaving 17 bases between the germline ends. Germline CDR1 SGHTA, CDR2 FQGTGA. Here the CDR3 reads CASRPTGSQNNEQFF. CDR3 DNA: TGTGCCAGCAGGCCTACCGGGTCTCAGAACAATGAGCAGTTCTTC.

The chain joins TRBV6-4 to TRBJ2-7; 8 bases fit TRBD2. The CDR3 contains 18 residues. Germline CDR1 and CDR2: MRHNA and SNTAGT. The V segment lost 4 bases and the J segment 0 bases; nucleotides outside the gene matches: 14. CDR3 sequence reads: CASSAGGGRRDFSYEQYF. As DNA, the CDR3 is TGTGCCAGCAGTGCCGGGGGGGGGCGGCGGGACTTCTCCTACGAGCAGTACTTC.

This clone was counted a few times. V gene TRBV5-6 combines with J gene TRBJ2-1; TRBD2 aligns across 11 bases. The V gene end was trimmed by 5 bases and the J gene end by 4 bases; junction bases not matched to a gene: 8. Germline CDR1 reads SGHDT; CDR2 reads YYEEEE. The length of the CDR3 is 16 residues. The CDR3 bases are TGTGCCAGCAGTTGGGGGACTAGCGGAGTATACAATGAGCAGTTCTTC. Residues: CASSWGTSGVYNEQFF.

The chain recombines TRBV5-1 with TRBJ1-1; 7 nucleotides agree with TRBD1. CDR3 length: 15 residues. CDR1 and CDR2 (germline): SGHRS, YFSETQ. The V gene end was trimmed by 0 bases and the J gene end by 0 bases; junction bases not matched to a gene: 2. The CDR3 DNA reads TGCGCCAGCAGCTTGGAGACAGGGCTGAACACTGAAGCTTTCTTT. This codes for CASSLETGLNTEAFF.

This clone occurred a few times. J is TRBJ2-3 and V is TRBV2; TRBD1 agrees at 7 bases. The CDR3 totals 14 residues. The V gene's germline CDR1 is SNHLY and CDR2 FYNNEI. The ends lost 4 bases at V and 6 bases at J; junction bases unmatched: 7. The CDR3 coding sequence is TGTGCCAGCAGTGGGGGACAGATCGGGGATACGCAGTATTTT. Protein product: CASSGGQIGDTQYF.